These 6 T cell receptor beta chains originate from one sample sequenced in a study of cytomegalovirus exposure and HLA in healthy donors. PCR amplification relied on 60 Vbeta primers (plus 13 Jbeta primers). Measured with immunoSEQ multiplex PCR; TCRdb has only the in-frame clones, and not every one. The sample includes roughly 200,000 clones, around 80% of them seen just once. Sequencing was carried out using PBMCs. The receptors were sampled from a man aged 25-45 years in good health and CMV-seronegative.

The V call is TRBV9, the J call TRBJ2-5, with TRBD1 identical over 7 bases. V dropped 0 bases and J dropped 4; count of bases not matched to a gene: 3. There are 14 residues in the CDR3. Germline lookup yields CDR1 SGDLS and CDR2 YYNGEE. This CDR3 reads CASSVEGQIETQYF. CDR3 sequence (DNA): TGTGCCAGCAGCGTAGAGGGACAGATAGAGACCCAGTACTTC.

This clone was recorded once. The chain employs TRBV6-5 and TRBJ1-2; possible D gene TRBD1, 5 bases. Trimming removed 2 bases from V and 2 bases from J, with 9 bases in between. The CDR3 length is 14 residues. In germline, CDR1 is MNHEY, CDR2 SVGAGI. The CDR3 nucleotides read TGTGCCAGCAGTTACGCACAGGAGAACTATGGCTACACCTTC. This gives the protein CASSYAQENYGYTF.

This clone was counted only a few times. The chain combines TRBV19 with TRBJ2-1; TRBD2 is a possible D gene (6 bases). V was trimmed by 4 bases and J by 7 bases, leaving 17 bases between them. CDR3 size: 15 residues. CDR1 and CDR2 from the germline V gene are LNHDA and SQIVND (reference sequence). CDR3 DNA: TGTGCCAGTAGTACGAGACTAATCCGGGGGAATGAGCAGTTCTTC. Its translation is CASSTRLIRGNEQFF.

The rearrangement uses TRBV7-9 and TRBJ1-1; D is undetermined. V was shortened by 7 bases and J by 7 bases, with 13 bases between the two germline ends. The CDR3 is made up of 12 amino acids. The germline V gene has CDR1 SEHNR and CDR2 FQNEAQ (reference sequence). Here the CDR3 reads CASIPDTYEAFF. The CDR3 DNA sequence: TGTGCCAGCATCCCCGACACCTATGAAGCTTTCTTT.

A few counts support this clone. The rearrangement uses TRBV5-1 and TRBJ2-1; 10 nucleotides agree with TRBD2. CDR1 is SGHRS, CDR2 YFSETQ, per germline. V lost 4 bases, J lost 6 bases, and 7 bases stayed unmatched. This CDR3 is built from 15 residues. CDR3 loop: CASSPGAGGGNEQFF. CDR3 nucleotides: TGCGCCAGCAGCCCAGGAGCGGGAGGGGGCAATGAGCAGTTCTTC.

V is TRBV10-3 and J is TRBJ2-7; D is undetermined. CDR1 and CDR2 (germline): ENHRY, SYGVKD. Trimming stripped 0 bases from V and 4 bases from J, with 16 bases between. This CDR3 is 16 amino acids long. The chain's CDR3 is CAISESHLVASYEQYF. The CDR3, as DNA: TGTGCCATCAGTGAGTCTCATCTAGTCGCATCTTACGAGCAGTACTTC.